The clone carrying this TCR beta chain was picked up a small number of times. Enrollees, about 18 to 95 years old, lived in fewer than 25 US areas. Original data processing: Scientists estimated how many nucleated cells there were by amplifying reference gene primers. The data were produced by immunoSEQ multiplex PCR, yet TCRdb's version contains in-frame clones alone and is incomplete. Clone size and V and J calls were adopted from that table, with D and trimming inferred from the DNA. The repertoire holds roughly 300,000 clones, around 85% seen once, with roughly 2.5% in the top ten. This specimen belongs to a study of blood T cell repertoires in COVID-19. Germline CDR1 and CDR2: LNHDA and SQIVND (reference sequence). The V segment lost 6 bases and the J segment 0 bases; nucleotides outside the gene matches: 10. The length of the CDR3 is 16 residues.

Material: PBMCs or T cells enriched from blood (not recorded which). The chain combines TRBV19 with TRBJ1-1; 7 nucleotides match TRBD1. The TCR sequence derives from a woman aged 50 to 60 who had recovered from COVID-19. CDR3: CASRTQGEPMNTEAFF. For the CDR3, the DNA is TGTGCCAGTAGGACCCAGGGGGAACCCATGAACACTGAAGCTTTCTTT.